The clone carrying this TCR beta chain was seen at least ten times. This entry comes from a study of neurological immune-mediated disorders. Via MiXCR, TCRdb re-called the 5' RACE reads, giving one row per CDR3 protein. The table lists about 70,000 distinct CDR3 sequences, about 3% of them singletons. The CDR3 consists of 14 residues. Germline V gene data show CDR1 as SQVTM and CDR2 as ANQGSEA. Trimming at V came to 7 bases and at J to 5 bases, leaving 5 bases not matched to a gene. This chain connects TRBV29-1 to TRBJ2-3, with 14 bases matching TRBD2. This receptor was obtained from a woman in her fifties or sixties with multiple sclerosis. The sample consisted of PBMCs. The CDR3 protein is CSALGTSGGDTQYF. The DNA for the CDR3 is TGCAGCGCCTTGGGGACTAGCGGGGGAGATACGCAGTATTTT.